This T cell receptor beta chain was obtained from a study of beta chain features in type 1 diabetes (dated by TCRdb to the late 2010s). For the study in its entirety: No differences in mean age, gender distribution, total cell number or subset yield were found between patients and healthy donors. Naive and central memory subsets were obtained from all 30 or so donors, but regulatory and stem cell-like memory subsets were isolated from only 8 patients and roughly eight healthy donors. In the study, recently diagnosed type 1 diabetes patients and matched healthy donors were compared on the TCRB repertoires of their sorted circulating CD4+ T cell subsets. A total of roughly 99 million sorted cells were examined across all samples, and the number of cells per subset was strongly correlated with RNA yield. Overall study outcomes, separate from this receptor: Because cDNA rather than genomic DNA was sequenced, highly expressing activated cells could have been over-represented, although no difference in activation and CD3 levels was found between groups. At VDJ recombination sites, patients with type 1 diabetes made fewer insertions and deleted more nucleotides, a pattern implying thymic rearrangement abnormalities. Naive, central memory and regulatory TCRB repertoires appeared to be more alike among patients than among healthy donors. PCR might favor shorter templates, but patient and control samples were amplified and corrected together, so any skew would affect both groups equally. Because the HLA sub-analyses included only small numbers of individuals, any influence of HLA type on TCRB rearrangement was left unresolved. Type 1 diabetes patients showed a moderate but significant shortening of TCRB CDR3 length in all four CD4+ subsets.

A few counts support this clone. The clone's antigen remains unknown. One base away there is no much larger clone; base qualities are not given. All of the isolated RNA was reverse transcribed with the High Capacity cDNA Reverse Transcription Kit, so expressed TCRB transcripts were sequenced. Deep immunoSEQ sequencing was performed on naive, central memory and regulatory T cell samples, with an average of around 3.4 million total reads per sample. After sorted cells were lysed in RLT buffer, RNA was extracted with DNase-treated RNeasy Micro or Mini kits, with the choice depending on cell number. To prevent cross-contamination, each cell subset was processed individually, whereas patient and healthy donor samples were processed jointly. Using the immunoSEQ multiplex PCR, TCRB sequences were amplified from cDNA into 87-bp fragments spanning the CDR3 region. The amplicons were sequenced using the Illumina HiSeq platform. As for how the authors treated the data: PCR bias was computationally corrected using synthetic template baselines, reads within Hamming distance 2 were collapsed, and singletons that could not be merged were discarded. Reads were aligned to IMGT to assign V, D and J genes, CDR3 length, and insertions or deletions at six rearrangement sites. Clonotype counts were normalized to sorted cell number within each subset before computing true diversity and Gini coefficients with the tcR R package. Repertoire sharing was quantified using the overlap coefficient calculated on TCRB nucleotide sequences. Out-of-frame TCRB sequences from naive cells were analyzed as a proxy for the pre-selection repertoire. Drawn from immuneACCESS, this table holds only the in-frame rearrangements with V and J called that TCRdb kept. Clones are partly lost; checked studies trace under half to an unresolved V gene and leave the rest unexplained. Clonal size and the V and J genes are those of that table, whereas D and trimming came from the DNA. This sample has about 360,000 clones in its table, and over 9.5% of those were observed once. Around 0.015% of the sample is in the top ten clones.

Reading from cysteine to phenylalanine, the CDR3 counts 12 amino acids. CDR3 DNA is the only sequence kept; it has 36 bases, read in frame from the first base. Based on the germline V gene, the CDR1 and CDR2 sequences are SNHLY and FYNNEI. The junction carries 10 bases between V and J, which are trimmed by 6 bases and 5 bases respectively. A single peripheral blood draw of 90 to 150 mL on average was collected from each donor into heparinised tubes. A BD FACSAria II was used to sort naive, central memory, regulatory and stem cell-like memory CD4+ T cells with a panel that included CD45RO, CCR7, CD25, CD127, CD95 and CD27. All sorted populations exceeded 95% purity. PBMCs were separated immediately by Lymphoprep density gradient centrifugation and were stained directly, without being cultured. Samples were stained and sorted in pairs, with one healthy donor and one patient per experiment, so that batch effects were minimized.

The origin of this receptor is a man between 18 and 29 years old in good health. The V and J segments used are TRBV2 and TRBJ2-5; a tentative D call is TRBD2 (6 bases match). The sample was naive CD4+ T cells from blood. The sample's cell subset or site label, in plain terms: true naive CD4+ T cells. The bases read TGTGCCAGCAGGCGGGAAGGGGAGACCCAGTACTTC. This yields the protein CASRREGETQYF.